This T cell receptor beta chain was sequenced during a study of tumor-infiltrating lymphocytes in primary liver carcinoma. Study overall: Men and women, 30 to 69 years of age, made up the patients. General study findings and limits: Tumor specimens were characterized by a significantly higher top-250-clone fraction than blood (p = 0.039). Reduced overlap was seen in tumor-adjacent and tumor-blood pairs versus tumor region pairs.

Constant-region priming of about 0.5 ug total RNA yielded TCR beta cDNA. TCR beta libraries came from three nested multiplex PCR rounds using slightly modified ARM-PCR. In the first two PCR rounds, TRBV1-TRBV30 forward primers were paired with a C-beta reverse primer, and each round lasted about 9 cycles. Via MiXCR, TCRdb re-called the multiplex PCR reads, giving one row per CDR3 protein. The sample has about 320,000 distinct CDR3 sequences, about 50% seen once; the top ten hold about a sixth. Trimming took off 1 base at V and 6 bases at J, with 15 bases between the two ends. There are 15 residues in the CDR3. Germline V gives CDR1 SEHNR, CDR2 FQNEAQ (reference sequence). A word on this clonotype: The antigen remains undetermined.

The authors took blood RNA from unsorted whole blood and also extracted germline DNA. The sample consisted of peripheral blood. The genes are TRBV7-9 and TRBJ2-5, with a possible D match to TRBD2 (5 bases). The receptor comes from a woman between 25 and 40 years old with primary liver carcinoma and hepatitis B virus infection. CDR3 in DNA: TGTGCCAGCAGCTTAGGGGGAACTACCGGGAAGACCCAGTACTTC. It codes for CASSLGGTTGKTQYF.